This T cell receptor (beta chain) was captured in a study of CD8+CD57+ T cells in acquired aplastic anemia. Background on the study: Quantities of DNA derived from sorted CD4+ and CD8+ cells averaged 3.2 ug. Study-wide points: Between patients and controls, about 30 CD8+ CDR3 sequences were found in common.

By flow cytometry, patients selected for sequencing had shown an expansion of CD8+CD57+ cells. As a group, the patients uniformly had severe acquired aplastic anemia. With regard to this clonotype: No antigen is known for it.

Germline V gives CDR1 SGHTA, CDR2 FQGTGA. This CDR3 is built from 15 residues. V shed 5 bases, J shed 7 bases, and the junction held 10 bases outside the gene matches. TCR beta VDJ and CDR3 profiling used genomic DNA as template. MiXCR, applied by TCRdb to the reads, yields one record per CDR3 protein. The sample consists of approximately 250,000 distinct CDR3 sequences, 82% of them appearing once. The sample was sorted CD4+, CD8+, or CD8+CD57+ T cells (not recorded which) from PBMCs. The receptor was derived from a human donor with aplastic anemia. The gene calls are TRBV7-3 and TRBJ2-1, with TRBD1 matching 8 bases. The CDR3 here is CASSPMTGVGNEQFF. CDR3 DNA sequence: TGTGCCAGCAGCCCTATGACAGGGGTCGGGAATGAGCAGTTCTTC.